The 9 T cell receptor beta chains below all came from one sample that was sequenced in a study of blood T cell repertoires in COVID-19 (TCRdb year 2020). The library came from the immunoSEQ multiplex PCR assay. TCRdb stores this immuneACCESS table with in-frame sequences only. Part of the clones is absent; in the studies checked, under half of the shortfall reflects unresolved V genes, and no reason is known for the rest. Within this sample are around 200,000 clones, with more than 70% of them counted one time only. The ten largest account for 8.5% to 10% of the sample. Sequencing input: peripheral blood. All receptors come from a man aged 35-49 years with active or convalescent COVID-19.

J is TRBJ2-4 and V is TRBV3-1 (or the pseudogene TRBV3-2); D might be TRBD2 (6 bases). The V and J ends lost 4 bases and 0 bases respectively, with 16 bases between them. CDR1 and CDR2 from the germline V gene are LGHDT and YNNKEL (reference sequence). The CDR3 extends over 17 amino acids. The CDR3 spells CASSPRSGSIAKNIQYF. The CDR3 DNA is TGTGCCAGCAGCCCAAGGAGCGGGTCGATAGCCAAAAACATTCAGTACTTC.

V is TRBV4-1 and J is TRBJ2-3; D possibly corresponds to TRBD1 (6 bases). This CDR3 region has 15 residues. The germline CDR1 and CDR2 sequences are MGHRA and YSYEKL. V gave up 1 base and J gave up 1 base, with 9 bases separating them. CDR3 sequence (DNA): TGCGCCAGCAGCCAAGGACAGGTGGGCACAGATACGCAGTATTTT. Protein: CASSQGQVGTDTQYF.

CDR3: CASSRSGQGGAGIYNEQFF. The CDR3 bases are TGTGCCAGTAGTAGATCGGGACAGGGTGGAGCGGGAATATACAATGAGCAGTTCTTC. This chain links TRBV19 with TRBJ2-1, with TRBD1 matching 9 bases. This CDR3 has 19 residues. V shed 4 bases and J 4 bases; nucleotides not matched to a gene: 17. Germline V gene lookup returns CDR1 LNHDA and CDR2 SQIVND (reference sequence). Full variable domain (remainder filled in from reference TRBV19 and TRBJ2-1): DGGITQSPKYLFRKEGQNVTLSCEQNLNHDAMYWYRQDPGQGLRLIYYSQIVNDFQKGDIAEGYSVSREKKESFPLTVTSAQKNPTAFYLCASSRSGQGGAGIYNEQFFGPGTRLTVL.

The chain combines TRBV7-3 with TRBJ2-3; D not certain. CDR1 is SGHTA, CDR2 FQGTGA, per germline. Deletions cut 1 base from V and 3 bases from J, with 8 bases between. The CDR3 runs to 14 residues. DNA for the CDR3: TGTGCCAGCAGCTTAATGGGCAGTACAGATACGCAGTATTTT. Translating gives CASSLMGSTDTQYF.

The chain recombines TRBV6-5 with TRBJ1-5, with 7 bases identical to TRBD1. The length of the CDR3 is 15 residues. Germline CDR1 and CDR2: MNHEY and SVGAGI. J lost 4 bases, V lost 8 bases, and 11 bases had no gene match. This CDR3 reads CASGGTASFNQPQHF. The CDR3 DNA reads TGTGCCAGCGGAGGGACAGCCTCCTTTAATCAGCCCCAGCATTTT.

CDR3 residues: CASSFILIRTGSYNEQFF. Here the CDR3 DNA reads TGTGCCAGCAGCTTCATCTTGATTCGGACAGGCTCCTACAATGAGCAGTTCTTC. V gene TRBV7-2 combines with J gene TRBJ2-1; 7 nucleotides agree with TRBD1. In germline, CDR1 is SGHTA, CDR2 FQGNSA. The CDR3 is made up of 18 amino acids. The trim removed 3 bases at V and 0 bases at J, leaving 11 bases unmatched.

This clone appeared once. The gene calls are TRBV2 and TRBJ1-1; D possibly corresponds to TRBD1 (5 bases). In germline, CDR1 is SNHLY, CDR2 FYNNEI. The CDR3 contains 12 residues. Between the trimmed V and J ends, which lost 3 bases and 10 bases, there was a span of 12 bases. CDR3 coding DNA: TGTGCCAGCAGTGAGTCGGGTAGGGGAGCTTTCTTT. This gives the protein CASSESGRGAFF.

In DNA, the CDR3 is TGTGCCAGCAGCTCCAACGGACTCCCGGTTTATGGCTACACCTTC. The encoded protein is CASSSNGLPVYGYTF. V and J are TRBV7-9 and TRBJ1-2; D gene unclear. Trimming took 4 bases from V and 5 from J, leaving 17 bases between them. The CDR3 consists of 15 residues. Germline CDR1 is SEHNR and CDR2 is FQNEAQ (reference sequence).

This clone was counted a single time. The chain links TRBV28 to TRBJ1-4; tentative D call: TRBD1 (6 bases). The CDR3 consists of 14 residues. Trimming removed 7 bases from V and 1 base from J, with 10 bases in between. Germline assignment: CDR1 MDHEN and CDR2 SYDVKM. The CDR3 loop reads CASTRGGTNEKLFF. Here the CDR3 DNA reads TGTGCCAGCACGAGGGGGGGAACTAATGAAAAACTGTTTTTT.